This T cell receptor beta chain was identified in a study of CD8 T cells in ankylosing spondylitis. Study-wide results and limits: A TCR beta motif made of fewer than 10 highly homologous variants seemed typical of ankylosing spondylitis blood. Within matched ankylosing spondylitis synovial fluid, disease-linked clones were reportedly significantly enriched. Peripheral blood samples showed relatively rare disease-linked clones, and these clones were CD8+.

Quantitative 5'-RACE with molecular barcodes generated TCR beta libraries. TCRdb passed the 5' RACE reads through MiXCR, listing each CDR3 protein once. The data contain roughly 150,000 distinct CDR3 sequences, around 9.6% of them singletons. This clonotype was detected a few times. Its antigen is not known. The CDR3 extends over 14 amino acids. V dropped 10 bases and J dropped 5 bases, with 20 bases sitting between them. Germline-derived CDR1 and CDR2 are SNHLY and FYNNEI. The origin of this receptor is a female donor with ankylosing spondylitis or in good health (not recorded which). The specimen sequenced was blood, either unsorted or a sorted T cell fraction (not recorded which). The rearrangement joins TRBV2 to TRBJ2-5, with a weak D call TRBD1 (5 bases). The CDR3 reads CATASFPGRETQYF. The DNA of the CDR3 is TGTGCCACCGCCTCCTTTCCAGGGCGGGAGACCCAGTACTTC.